The 15 T cell receptor beta chains reported below all come from one sample, sequenced in a study of blood T cell repertoires in COVID-19. Sequencing used immunoSEQ multiplex PCR; TCRdb keeps in-frame clones, though not all of them. The sample shows about 81,000 clones, about 89% of them seen only once. What was sequenced was PBMCs or T cells enriched from blood (not recorded which). The receptors stem from a woman between 50 and 59 years old with acute COVID-19.

The chain joins TRBV5-1 to TRBJ2-7, with D unresolved. The V gene lost 3 bases and the J gene lost 5 bases, with 6 bases spanning the gap. This CDR3 is 11 amino acids long. The germline V gene has CDR1 SGHRS and CDR2 YFSETQ. Here the CDR3 DNA reads TGCGCCAGCAGCTCCTCGGACGAGCAGTACTTC. Translating gives CASSSSDEQYF.

The CDR3 region has the DNA TGCGCCAGCAGCCCTCAGGGAAGTCTTAATGAAAAACTGTTTTTT. Translating gives CASSPQGSLNEKLFF. The V call is TRBV5-1, the J call TRBJ1-4; TRBD1 is a possible D gene (5 bases). V gave up 4 bases and J gave up 4 bases, with 14 bases separating them. The CDR3 loop spans 15 amino acids. Germline values: CDR1 SGHRS, CDR2 YFSETQ.

The chain uses TRBV29-1 and TRBJ1-1; D ambiguous. Germline V gene lookup returns CDR1 SQVTM and CDR2 ANQGSEA. V was trimmed by 6 bases and J by 3 bases, leaving 8 bases between them. The CDR3 consists of 11 residues. CDR3 nucleotides: TGCAGCGTGAGGGAGGACACTGAAGCTTTCTTT. Translating it yields CSVREDTEAFF.

V gene TRBV27 combines with J gene TRBJ2-3; tentatively, D is TRBD1 (6 bases). Germline CDR1 is MNHEY and CDR2 is SMNVEV (reference sequence). CDR3 length equals 16 residues. V was cut by 5 bases and J by 0 bases, with 15 bases left in between. The CDR3 DNA is TGTGCCAGCAGTGTTTCAGGGGCCACTAGCACAGATACGCAGTATTTT. This encodes CASSVSGATSTDTQYF.

V and J are TRBV25-1 and TRBJ1-1; D is perhaps TRBD1 (5 bases). Between the trimmed V and J ends, which lost 5 bases and 3 bases, there was a span of 13 bases. Germline V gives CDR1 MGHDK, CDR2 SYGVNS. This CDR3 is 14 amino acids long. CDR3: CASSFQGGYTEAFF. CDR3 nucleotide sequence: TGTGCCAGCAGTTTCCAGGGTGGGTACACTGAAGCTTTCTTT.

The genes are TRBV6-5 and TRBJ2-2, with 7 nucleotides matching TRBD1. The CDR3 totals 14 residues. After removal of 2 bases from V and 6 bases from J, the junction contained 3 bases not matched to a gene. CDR1 MNHEY and CDR2 SVGAGI come from the germline V gene. The CDR3 loop is CASSYGTGAGELFF. Written as DNA, the CDR3 is TGTGCCAGCAGTTACGGCACAGGGGCCGGGGAGCTGTTTTTT.

This rearrangement joins TRBV2 to TRBJ1-2, with TRBD1 as a possible D gene (6 bases). The germline V and J ends were trimmed by 11 bases and 8 bases, with 15 bases remaining between them. CDR1 and CDR2 from the germline V gene are SNHLY and FYNNEI. The CDR3 sequence is 11 residues long. CDR3 bases: TGTGCCGGTCGGGACACTACGGGCTACACCTTC. This encodes CAGRDTTGYTF. The full variable domain, completed using reference TRBV2 and TRBJ1-2, is EPEVTQTPSHQVTQMGQEVILRCVPISNHLYFYWYRQILGQKVEFLVSFYNNEISEKSEIFDDQFSVERPDGSNFTLKIRSTKLEDSAMYFCAGRDTTGYTFGSGTRLTVV.

The chain couples TRBV5-1 to TRBJ2-7; 10 bases agree with TRBD2. This CDR3 is built from 15 residues. Germline V CDR1 and CDR2: SGHRS, YFSETQ. V lost 4 bases and J lost 2; bases outside the gene matches: 6. As DNA, the CDR3 is TGCGCCAGCAGCCCTAGCGGGAGTCGCGCCTACGAGCAGTACTTC. Its protein is CASSPSGSRAYEQYF.

The chain carries TRBV24-1 and TRBJ2-3; D may be TRBD1 (6 bases). The germline V and J ends were trimmed by 4 bases and 0 bases, with 16 bases remaining between them. The CDR3 runs to 17 residues. Germline values: CDR1 KGHDR, CDR2 SFDVKD. The CDR3 DNA sequence: TGTGCCACCAGTGAGCCCGGGACACACGGTAGCACAGATACGCAGTATTTT. It codes for CATSEPGTHGSTDTQYF.

The rearrangement uses TRBV6-5 and TRBJ1-3; 7 positions agree with TRBD1. This CDR3 region has 14 residues. V lost 10 bases and J lost 3; bases outside the gene matches: 9. The germline gives CDR1 MNHEY, CDR2 SVGAGI. CDR3 sequence (DNA): TGTGCCACTCGACAGGGTCAAGATGGAAACACCATATATTTT. Amino acid sequence: CATRQGQDGNTIYF.

The rearrangement uses TRBV9 and TRBJ1-2; TRBD1 agrees at 8 bases. Germline V CDR1 and CDR2: SGDLS, YYNGEE. The CDR3 spans 14 residues. Unmatched junction bases numbered 6, after V lost 3 bases and J lost 5 bases. The CDR3 sequence: CASSAPGQEYGYTF. The CDR3 nucleotides read TGTGCCAGCAGCGCACCGGGACAGGAGTATGGCTACACCTTC.

The gene calls are TRBV9 and TRBJ1-2; maybe TRBD1 (6 bases). This CDR3 is 13 amino acids long. V was shortened by 3 bases and J by 5 bases, with 11 bases between the two germline ends. The germline V gene encodes CDR1 SGDLS and CDR2 YYNGEE. The CDR3 sequence is CASSATGKYGYTF. The CDR3, as DNA: TGTGCCAGCAGCGCTACAGGGAAGTATGGCTACACCTTC.

This chain connects TRBV7-2 to TRBJ1-1; no clear D. CDR1 is SGHTA and CDR2 is FQGNSA in the germline V gene. The CDR3 contains 14 residues. Trimming pared 3 bases from V and 1 base from J, leaving 9 bases between. CDR3 protein: CASSFTGGNTEAFF. Here the CDR3 DNA reads TGTGCCAGCAGCTTCACGGGTGGGAACACTGAAGCTTTCTTT.

The CDR3 region is CASSHPTPRGMNTEAFF. CDR3 DNA: TGCGCCAGCAGCCACCCTACACCCAGGGGCATGAACACTGAAGCTTTCTTT. This rearrangement joins TRBV4-1 to TRBJ1-1; possibly TRBD1 for D (6 bases). V was trimmed by 3 bases and J by 0 bases, leaving 17 bases between them. The germline V gene has CDR1 MGHRA and CDR2 YSYEKL. The CDR3 covers 17 residues.

The chain is built from TRBV7-3 and TRBJ2-7, with D possibly being TRBD1 (6 bases). The germline gives CDR1 SGHTA, CDR2 FQGTGA. This CDR3 contains 14 residues. Trimming removed 2 bases at V and 2 bases at J, with 10 bases between. CDR3 sequence reads: CASSLGGPPYEQYF. The CDR3 coding sequence is TGTGCCAGCAGCTTAGGGGGCCCTCCCTACGAGCAGTACTTC.